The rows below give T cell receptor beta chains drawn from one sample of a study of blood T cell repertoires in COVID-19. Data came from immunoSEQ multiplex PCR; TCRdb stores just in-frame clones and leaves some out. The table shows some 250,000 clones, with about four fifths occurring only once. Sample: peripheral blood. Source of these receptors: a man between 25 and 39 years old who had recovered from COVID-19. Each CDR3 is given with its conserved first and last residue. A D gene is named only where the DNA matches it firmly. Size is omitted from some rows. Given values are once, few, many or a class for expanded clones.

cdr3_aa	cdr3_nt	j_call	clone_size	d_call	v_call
CASRASPGVGETQYF	TGTGCCAGCAGGGCGAGTCCAGGGGTGGGGGAGACCCAGTACTTC	TRBJ2-5	once	-	TRBV6-5
CASREAGGPTDTQYF	TGTGCCAGCAGGGAAGCGGGGGGGCCAACAGATACGCAGTATTTT	TRBJ2-3	-	TRBD2	TRBV6-1
CASSLGGGPTTYEQYF	TGTGCCAGCAGCTTGGGGGGTGGACCGACCACCTACGAGCAGTACTTC	TRBJ2-7	-	-	TRBV7-2
CASSLGGGAFVETQYF	TGTGCCAGCAGCTTGGGCGGGGGGGCCTTCGTAGAGACCCAGTACTTC	TRBJ2-5	-	TRBD2	TRBV5-6
CASSLTGDGYTF	TGTGCCAGCAGCTTGACAGGGGATGGCTACACCTTC	TRBJ1-2	-	TRBD1	TRBV11-2
CASSYATGEGLYGYTF	TGTGCCAGCAGTTACGCGACAGGGGAAGGACTCTATGGCTACACCTTC	TRBJ1-2	-	TRBD1	TRBV6-2/TRBV6-3
CASSKIYRDQPQHF	TGTGCCAGTAGTAAAATTTACAGGGATCAGCCCCAGCATTTT	TRBJ1-5	many	-	TRBV19
CASSLAYGVDEQYF	TGCGCCAGCAGCTTGGCCTATGGAGTGGACGAGCAGTACTTC	TRBJ2-7	many	-	TRBV5-1
CASSFNRGNEQFF	TGTGCCAGCAGCTTCAACAGGGGCAATGAGCAGTTCTTC	TRBJ2-1	-	TRBD1	TRBV7-8
CASSLGSVGELFF	TGCGCCAGCAGTTTGGGGAGTGTCGGGGAGCTGTTTTTT	TRBJ2-2	-	-	TRBV10-2
CASSLGAGDYGYTF	TGTGCCAGCAGCTTGGGAGCAGGGGATTATGGCTACACCTTC	TRBJ1-2	-	-	TRBV5-4
CASSEVGGAPNTQYF	TGTGCCAGCAGTGAAGTGGGGGGGGCGCCGAATACGCAGTATTTT	TRBJ2-3	-	-	TRBV6-1
CASSQEVEGAEKLFF	TGTGCCAGCAGCCAAGAGGTAGAGGGTGCTGAAAAACTGTTTTTT	TRBJ1-4	-	-	TRBV14
CASTADRENSPLHF	TGTGCCAGCACGGCCGACAGGGAGAATTCACCCCTCCACTTT	TRBJ1-6	-	TRBD1	TRBV28
CASSVGQGETYEQYF	TGTGCCAGCAGCGTGGGACAGGGGGAGACCTACGAGCAGTACTTC	TRBJ2-7	-	TRBD1	TRBV5-5
CASSTPGGTGGTNTEAFF	TGTGCCAGCAGCACCCCGGGGGGGACAGGGGGGACGAACACTGAAGCTTTCTTT	TRBJ1-1	few	TRBD1	TRBV5-5
CATSDSRRGGVETQYF	TGTGCCACCAGTGATTCCCGTAGGGGGGGGGTGGAGACCCAGTACTTC	TRBJ2-5	-	-	TRBV24-1
CASNPQGQDYGYTF	TGTGCCAGCAACCCACAGGGACAGGACTATGGCTACACCTTC	TRBJ1-2	-	TRBD1	TRBV5-6
CASSPGSSGGETQYF	TGTGCCAGCAGCCCGGGGAGTTCAGGGGGAGAGACCCAGTACTTC	TRBJ2-5	-	TRBD1	TRBV6-5
CASSQGGHEQFF	TGTGCCAGCAGCCAAGGTGGGCATGAGCAGTTCTTC	TRBJ2-1	-	-	TRBV4-2
CASSENTRLETQYF	TGTGCCAGCAGTGAAAATACTAGACTGGAGACCCAGTACTTC	TRBJ2-5	-	-	TRBV6-1
CASSGRGPYSNQPQHF	TGTGCCAGCAGTGGGAGGGGCCCCTATAGCAATCAGCCCCAGCATTTT	TRBJ1-5	-	-	TRBV6-4
CASAVAGAAADTQYF	TGTGCCAGCGCGGTAGCGGGGGCCGCGGCGGATACGCAGTATTTT	TRBJ2-3	-	TRBD2	TRBV9
CASSQDPSGGRTGELFF	TGTGCCAGCAGCCAAGATCCTAGCGGGGGTCGAACCGGGGAGCTGTTTTTT	TRBJ2-2	-	TRBD2	TRBV4-2
CASSSSQTQYF	TGTGCCAGCAGCTCCTCCCAGACCCAGTACTTC	TRBJ2-5	-	-	TRBV9
CASSPPGLSRSTGELFF	TGCGCCAGCAGCCCCCCGGGACTTTCTAGAAGCACCGGGGAGCTGTTTTTT	TRBJ2-2	once	-	TRBV5-1
CATSRDRGTGPRSFF	TGTGCCACCAGCAGAGATCGCGGGACAGGTCCGCGTTCTTTCTTT	TRBJ1-1	-	TRBD1	TRBV15
CASSFRRGRRESQYF	TGTGCCAGCAGTTTCCGACGGGGGAGAAGAGAGTCCCAGTACTTC	TRBJ2-5	-	-	TRBV6-6
CASSLVGDYEQYF	TGTGCCAGCAGCTTGGTGGGCGATTACGAGCAGTACTTC	TRBJ2-7	-	-	TRBV5-4
CASSRGGARPSYEQYF	TGCGCCAGCAGCCGCGGCGGCGCTAGACCCTCCTACGAGCAGTACTTC	TRBJ2-7	-	-	TRBV4-1
CASSPPGGNQPQHF	TGTGCCAGCTCACCCCCCGGAGGAAATCAGCCCCAGCATTTT	TRBJ1-5	-	-	TRBV18
CASPTSGGSETQYF	TGTGCCAGCCCTACTAGCGGGGGGAGCGAGACCCAGTACTTC	TRBJ2-5	-	TRBD2	TRBV19
CASSPGIYSYNSPLHF	TGCGCCAGCAGCCCAGGGATTTACTCCTATAATTCACCCCTCCACTTT	TRBJ1-6	-	-	TRBV4-1
CASISSFRNEQFF	TGTGCCAGCATCTCGTCGTTCCGTAATGAGCAGTTCTTC	TRBJ2-1	-	-	TRBV12-3/TRBV12-4
CASSLVGQGDTIYF	TGTGCCAGCAGCTTGGTGGGACAGGGGGACACCATATATTTT	TRBJ1-3	-	TRBD1	TRBV5-5
CATSTPSGGRETQYF	TGTGCCACCTCCACGCCTAGCGGGGGAAGAGAGACCCAGTACTTC	TRBJ2-5	-	TRBD2	TRBV10-3
CASSQGLLGRGLNNEQFF	TGCGCCAGCAGCCAAGGCCTCCTCGGGCGGGGGCTCAACAATGAGCAGTTCTTC	TRBJ2-1	few	-	TRBV4-1
CASAEPGDIQPQHF	TGTGCCAGCGCAGAGCCAGGGGATATTCAGCCCCAGCATTTT	TRBJ1-5	-	-	TRBV28
CASSLAEERWETQYF	TGTGCCAGCAGCTTAGCGGAGGAAAGGTGGGAGACCCAGTACTTC	TRBJ2-5	-	-	TRBV7-7
CASSPGQVLSGNTIYF	TGTGCCAGCAGCCCAGGACAGGTTCTCTCTGGAAACACCATATATTTT	TRBJ1-3	once	TRBD1	TRBV7-6
CASSVDRTYGYTF	TGTGCCAGCAGTGTAGACAGAACTTATGGCTACACCTTC	TRBJ1-2	-	-	TRBV27
CASSIDSGLGHNEQFF	TGTGCCAGTAGTATAGATTCGGGACTAGGCCACAATGAGCAGTTCTTC	TRBJ2-1	once	TRBD2	TRBV19
CASSVESKPLHF	TGCGCCAGCAGCGTGGAGAGTAAACCCCTCCACTTT	TRBJ1-6	-	-	TRBV5-1
CASSWVGTSGGNEQFF	TGTGCCAGCAGCTGGGTGGGGACTAGCGGGGGCAATGAGCAGTTCTTC	TRBJ2-1	-	TRBD2	TRBV7-8
CASSGGYNEVPLHF	TGTGCCAGTAGTGGAGGGTACAACGAGGTCCCCCTCCACTTT	TRBJ1-6	-	-	TRBV19
CASSYSIGQGAQGYTF	TGTGCCAGCAGTTACTCGATCGGACAGGGGGCGCAGGGCTACACCTTC	TRBJ1-2	-	TRBD1	TRBV6-2/TRBV6-3
CASSLVRVGTDTQYF	TGTGCCAGCAGCTTGGTCCGGGTTGGCACAGATACGCAGTATTTT	TRBJ2-3	-	-	TRBV5-8
CASSYSPLQGSNSPLHF	TGTGCCAGCAGTTACTCGCCATTACAGGGCTCCAATTCACCCCTCCACTTT	TRBJ1-6	-	-	TRBV7-9
CARIGRGAAGELFF	TGTGCCAGGATTGGGCGGGGGGCTGCCGGGGAGCTGTTTTTT	TRBJ2-2	-	TRBD2	TRBV6-5
CASSLYVPGQGFNSEAFF	TGTGCCAGCAGCCTGTACGTACCGGGACAGGGGTTCAACTCTGAAGCTTTCTTT	TRBJ1-1	-	TRBD1	TRBV9